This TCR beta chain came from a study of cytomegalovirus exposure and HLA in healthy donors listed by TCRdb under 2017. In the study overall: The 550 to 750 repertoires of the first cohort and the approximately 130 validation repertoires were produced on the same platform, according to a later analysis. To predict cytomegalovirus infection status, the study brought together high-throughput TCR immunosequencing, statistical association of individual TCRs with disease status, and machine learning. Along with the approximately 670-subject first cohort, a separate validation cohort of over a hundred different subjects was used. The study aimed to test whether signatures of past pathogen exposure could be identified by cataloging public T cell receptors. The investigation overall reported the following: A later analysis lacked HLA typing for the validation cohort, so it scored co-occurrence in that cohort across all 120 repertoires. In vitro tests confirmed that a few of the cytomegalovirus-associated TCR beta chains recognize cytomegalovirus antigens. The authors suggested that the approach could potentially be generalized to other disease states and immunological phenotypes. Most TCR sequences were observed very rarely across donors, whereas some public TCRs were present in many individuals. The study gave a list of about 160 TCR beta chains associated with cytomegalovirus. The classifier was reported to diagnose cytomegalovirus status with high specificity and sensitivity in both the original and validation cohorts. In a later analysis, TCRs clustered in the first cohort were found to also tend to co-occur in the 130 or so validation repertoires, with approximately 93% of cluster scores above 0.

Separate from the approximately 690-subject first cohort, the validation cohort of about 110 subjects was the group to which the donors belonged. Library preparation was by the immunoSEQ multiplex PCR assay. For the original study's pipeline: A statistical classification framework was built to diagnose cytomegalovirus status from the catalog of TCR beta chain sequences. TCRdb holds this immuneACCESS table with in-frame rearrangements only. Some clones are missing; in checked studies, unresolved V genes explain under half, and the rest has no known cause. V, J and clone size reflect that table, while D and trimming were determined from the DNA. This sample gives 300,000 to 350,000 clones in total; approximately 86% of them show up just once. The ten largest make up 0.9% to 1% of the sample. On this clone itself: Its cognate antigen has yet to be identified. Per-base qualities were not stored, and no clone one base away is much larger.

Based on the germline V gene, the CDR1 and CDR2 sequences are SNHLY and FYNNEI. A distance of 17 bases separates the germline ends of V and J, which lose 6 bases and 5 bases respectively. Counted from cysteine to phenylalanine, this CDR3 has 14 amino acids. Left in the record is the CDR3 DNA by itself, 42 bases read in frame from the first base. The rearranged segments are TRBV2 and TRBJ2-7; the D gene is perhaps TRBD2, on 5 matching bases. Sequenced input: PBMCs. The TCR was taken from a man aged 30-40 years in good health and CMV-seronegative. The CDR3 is CASSPRRAGHEQYF. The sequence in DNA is TGTGCCAGCAGCCCGCGGCGGGCGGGCCACGAGCAGTACTTC.